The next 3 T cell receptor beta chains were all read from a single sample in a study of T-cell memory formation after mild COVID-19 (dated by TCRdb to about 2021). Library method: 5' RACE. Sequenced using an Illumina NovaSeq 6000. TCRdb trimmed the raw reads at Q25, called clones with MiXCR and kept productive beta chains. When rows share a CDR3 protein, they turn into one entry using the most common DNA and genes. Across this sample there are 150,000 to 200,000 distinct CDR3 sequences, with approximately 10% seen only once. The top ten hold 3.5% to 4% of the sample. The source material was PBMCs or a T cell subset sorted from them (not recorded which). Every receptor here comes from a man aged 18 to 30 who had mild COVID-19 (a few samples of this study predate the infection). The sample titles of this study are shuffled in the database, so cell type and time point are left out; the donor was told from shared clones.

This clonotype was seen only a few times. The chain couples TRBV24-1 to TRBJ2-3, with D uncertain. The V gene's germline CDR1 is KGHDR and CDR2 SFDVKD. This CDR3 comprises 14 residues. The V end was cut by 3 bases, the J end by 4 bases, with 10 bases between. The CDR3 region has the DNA TGTGCCACCAGTGATGCTACGAGCGCAGATACGCAGTATTTT. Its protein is CATSDATSADTQYF.

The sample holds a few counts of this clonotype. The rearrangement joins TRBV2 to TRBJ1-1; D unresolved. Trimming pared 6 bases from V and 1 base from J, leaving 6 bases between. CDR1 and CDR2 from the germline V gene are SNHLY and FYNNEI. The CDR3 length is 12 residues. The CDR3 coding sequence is TGTGCCAGCAGACGGGCGAACACTGAAGCTTTCTTT. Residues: CASRRANTEAFF. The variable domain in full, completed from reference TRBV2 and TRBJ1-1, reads EPEVTQTPSHQVTQMGQEVILRCVPISNHLYFYWYRQILGQKVEFLVSFYNNEISEKSEIFDDQFSVERPDGSNFTLKIRSTKLEDSAMYFCASRRANTEAFFGQGTRLTVV.

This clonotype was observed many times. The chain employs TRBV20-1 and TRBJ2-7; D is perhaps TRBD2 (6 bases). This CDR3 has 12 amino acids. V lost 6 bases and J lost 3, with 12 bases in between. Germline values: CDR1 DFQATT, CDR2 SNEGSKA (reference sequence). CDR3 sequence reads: CSARRGDYEQYV. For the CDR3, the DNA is TGCAGTGCCAGGCGGGGTGACTACGAGCAGTACGTC.